This entry lists 17 T cell receptor beta chains sequenced from one sample in a study of cytomegalovirus exposure and HLA in healthy donors. This PCR relied on a set of 60 Vbeta primers and 13 Jbeta primers. Assay used: immunoSEQ multiplex PCR; TCRdb lists only in-frame clones, some missing. This sample's table reports roughly 100,000 clones. What was sequenced was PBMCs. Source of these receptors: a man aged 50 to 59 in good health and CMV-seronegative.

This chain connects TRBV9 to TRBJ2-5; TRBD1 aligns across 8 bases. CDR3 length: 18 residues. Germline CDR1 reads SGDLS; CDR2 reads YYNGEE. V lost 3 bases and J lost 4; bases outside the gene matches: 17. The CDR3: CASSGRDRFAVHGETQYF. DNA for the CDR3: TGTGCCAGCAGCGGCCGGGACAGGTTCGCCGTACATGGAGAGACCCAGTACTTC. Full variable domain (remainder filled in from reference TRBV9 and TRBJ2-5): DSGVTQTPKHLITATGQRVTLRCSPRSGDLSVYWYQQSLDQGLQFLIQYYNGEERAKGNILERFSAQQFPDLHSELNLSSLELGDSALYFCASSGRDRFAVHGETQYFGPGTRLLVL.

The chain recombines TRBV6-5 with TRBJ1-2, with 8 bases identical to TRBD1. This CDR3 spans 14 amino acids. The germline gives CDR1 MNHEY, CDR2 SVGAGI. V lost 5 bases to trimming and J lost 4 bases; unmatched junction nucleotides: 6. CDR3 residues: CASSRTGLTYGYTF. The CDR3 nucleotides are TGTGCCAGCAGTCGGACAGGGCTTACCTATGGCTACACCTTC.

The chain is built from TRBV11-3 and TRBJ2-1; D unresolved. Germline CDR1 and CDR2: SGHNT and YENEEA. V lost 3 bases and J lost 2, with 11 bases in between. The CDR3 length is 15 residues. The chain's CDR3 is CASSFPEATYNEQFF. The DNA of the CDR3 is TGTGCCAGCAGCTTCCCCGAGGCTACCTACAATGAGCAGTTCTTC.

The gene calls are TRBV4-1 and TRBJ1-1; a possible D gene is TRBD1 (6 bases). This CDR3 contains 15 residues. CDR1 and CDR2 (germline): MGHRA, YSYEKL. The germline V and J ends were trimmed by 4 bases and 0 bases, with 12 bases remaining between them. The CDR3 DNA reads TGCGCCAGCAGCCTAGGTACAGGGTTGAACACTGAAGCTTTCTTT. Protein sequence: CASSLGTGLNTEAFF.

The chain has TRBV27 and TRBJ2-2; D is perhaps TRBD1 (5 bases). V was shortened by 5 bases and J by 4 bases, with 14 bases between the two germline ends. Germline-derived CDR1 and CDR2 are MNHEY and SMNVEV (reference sequence). This CDR3 is 15 amino acids long. This CDR3 is CASSLQGGPTGELFF. CDR3 bases: TGTGCCAGCAGTCTCCAGGGTGGTCCCACCGGGGAGCTGTTTTTT.

J is TRBJ2-3 and V is TRBV19; D is perhaps TRBD2 (5 bases). The V end was cut by 3 bases, the J end by 3 bases, with 13 bases between. In germline, CDR1 is LNHDA, CDR2 SQIVND (reference sequence). This CDR3 region has 15 residues. DNA for the CDR3: TGTGCCAGTAGTATCGAGGAGGATGAGACAGATACGCAGTATTTT. Its translation is CASSIEEDETDTQYF.

V usage is TRBV27 and J usage is TRBJ1-5; 11 positions match TRBD1. The CDR3 loop spans 17 amino acids. Trimming took 1 base from V and 6 from J; bases not matched to a gene: 8. Germline CDR1 is MNHEY and CDR2 is SMNVEV (reference sequence). CDR3 residues: CASSLFPGQGASQPQHF. The CDR3 DNA reads TGTGCCAGCAGTTTATTTCCAGGACAGGGGGCGAGTCAGCCCCAGCATTTT.

This chain connects TRBV29-1 to TRBJ1-1; 8 bases are shared with TRBD1. The V gene end was trimmed by 7 bases and the J gene end by 1 base; junction bases not matched to a gene: 2. CDR3 size: 12 residues. The germline V gene encodes CDR1 SQVTM and CDR2 ANQGSEA. The CDR3, as DNA: TGCAGCGGGGGGACAGGGAACACTGAAGCTTTCTTT. Amino acids: CSGGTGNTEAFF.

The CDR3 loop is CASSRAGTGELFF. The CDR3 region has the DNA TGTGCCAGCAGCCGGGCGGGCACCGGGGAGCTGTTTTTT. This rearrangement joins TRBV27 to TRBJ2-2; tentatively, D is TRBD2 (5 bases). CDR1 MNHEY and CDR2 SMNVEV come from the germline V gene (reference sequence). V was clipped by 6 bases and J by 4 bases, with 9 bases between them. This CDR3 has 13 residues.

J is TRBJ2-3 and V is TRBV18; a weak D match, TRBD2 (5 bases). Germline CDR1 is KGHSH and CDR2 is LQKENI. Trimming shortened V by 8 bases and J by 4 bases, and 16 bases separated the two germline ends. The CDR3 extends over 14 amino acids. The CDR3 protein is CASEPAGGADTQYF. CDR3 DNA sequence: TGTGCCAGCGAGCCGGCGGGTGGGGCAGATACGCAGTATTTT.

This chain connects TRBV6-5 to TRBJ1-5; the D gene is possibly TRBD1 (5 bases). In germline, CDR1 is MNHEY, CDR2 SVGAGI. The CDR3 runs to 13 residues. V was clipped by 6 bases and J by 7 bases, with 13 bases between them. CDR3 protein: CASSRDRIQPQHF. As DNA, the CDR3 is TGTGCCAGCAGCCGTGACAGAATCCAGCCCCAGCATTTT.

The chain is built from TRBV6-6 and TRBJ1-2, with unresolved D. Trimming removed 5 bases from V and 2 bases from J, with 12 bases in between. The germline V gene encodes CDR1 MNHNY and CDR2 SVGAGI (reference sequence). The CDR3 covers 14 residues. The CDR3 DNA follows: TGTGCCAGCAGTGGCCCAGGTGAAAACTATGGCTACACCTTC. It encodes CASSGPGENYGYTF.

The chain employs TRBV4-1 and TRBJ2-2; 10 bases are a match to TRBD1. The CDR3 runs 19 residues. V shed 1 base and J 6 bases; nucleotides not matched to a gene: 14. The germline CDR1 and CDR2 sequences are MGHRA and YSYEKL. Written as DNA, the CDR3 is TGCGCCAGCAGCCAAGTACGGGACAGGGGTGTTTTTCGTCCCGGGGAGCTGTTTTTT. This encodes CASSQVRDRGVFRPGELFF.

This sequence joins TRBV7-2 and TRBJ2-5, with no clear D. CDR1 SGHTA and CDR2 FQGNSA come from the germline V gene. V lost 3 bases and J 2 bases, leaving 7 bases between the germline ends. CDR3 length: 13 residues. CDR3 sequence: CASSLTLQETQYF. The CDR3 bases are TGTGCCAGCAGCTTGACACTTCAAGAGACCCAGTACTTC. The entire variable domain, with the rest obtained from reference TRBV7-2 and TRBJ2-5, is as follows: GAGVSQSPSNKVTEKGKDVELRCDPISGHTALYWYRQSLGQGLEFLIYFQGNSAPDKSGLPSDRFSAERTGGSVSTLTIQRTQQEDSAVYLCASSLTLQETQYFGPGTRLLVL.

Comments on this clone: Other DNA sequences in this specimen translate into the identical CDR3. J is TRBJ1-5 and V is TRBV19; 9 bases match TRBD1. V was clipped by 7 bases and J by 7 bases; unmatched bases: 8. This CDR3 spans 14 amino acids. Germline values: CDR1 LNHDA, CDR2 SQIVND (reference sequence). The CDR3 protein is CASTPGQGFQPQHF. CDR3 nucleotides: TGTGCCAGTACTCCGGGACAGGGATTCCAGCCCCAGCATTTT.

V and J are TRBV6-6 and TRBJ2-5; 8 bases map to TRBD2. The J segment lost 4 bases and the V segment lost 6 bases, leaving 7 bases of the junction unmatched. CDR1 and CDR2 from the germline V gene are MNHNY and SVGAGI (reference sequence). The CDR3 loop spans 14 amino acids. The CDR3 reads CASSRKAGGETQYF. The CDR3 DNA reads as TGTGCCAGCAGCCGTAAGGCGGGGGGAGAGACCCAGTACTTC.

The rearrangement uses TRBV27 and TRBJ2-1, with 7 bases that match TRBD1. The CDR3 is 15 residues long. Germline V CDR1 and CDR2: MNHEY, SMNVEV (reference sequence). The V and J ends lost 2 bases and 4 bases, in that order; junction bases with no gene match: 5. The CDR3 bases are TGTGCCAGCAGTTTAGACAGGGAACAATACAATGAGCAGTTCTTC. Its protein is CASSLDREQYNEQFF.